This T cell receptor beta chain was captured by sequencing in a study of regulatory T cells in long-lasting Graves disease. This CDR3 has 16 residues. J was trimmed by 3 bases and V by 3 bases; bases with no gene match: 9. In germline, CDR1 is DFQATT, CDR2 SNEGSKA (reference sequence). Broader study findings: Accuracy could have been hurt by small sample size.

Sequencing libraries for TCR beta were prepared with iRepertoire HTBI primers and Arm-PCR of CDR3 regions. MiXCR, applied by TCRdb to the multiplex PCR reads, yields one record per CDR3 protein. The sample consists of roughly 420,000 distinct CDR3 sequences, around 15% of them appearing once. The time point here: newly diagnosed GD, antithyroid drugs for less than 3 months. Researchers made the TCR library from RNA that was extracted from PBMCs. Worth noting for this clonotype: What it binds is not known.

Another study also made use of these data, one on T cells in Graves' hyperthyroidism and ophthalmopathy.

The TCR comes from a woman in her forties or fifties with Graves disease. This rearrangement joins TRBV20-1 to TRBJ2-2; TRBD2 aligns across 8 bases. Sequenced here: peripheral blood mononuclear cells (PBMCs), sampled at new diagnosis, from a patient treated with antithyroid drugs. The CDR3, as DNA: TGCAGTGCTAGGGAGTCGGGGGGGCTTTACACCGGGGAGCTGTTTTTT. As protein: CSARESGGLYTGELFF.